Listed here are 4 T cell receptor beta chains from one sample, sequenced in a study of blood T cell repertoires in COVID-19. The method was immunoSEQ multiplex PCR; TCRdb's version includes in-frame clones alone and lacks a portion of them. The table includes about 210,000 clones, 75% to 90% detected once. The sequencing input was PBMCs or T cells enriched from blood (not recorded which). The receptors come from a man aged 35 to 55 who had recovered from COVID-19.

The chain links TRBV19 to TRBJ1-4, with 7 nucleotides matching TRBD1. The V gene end was trimmed by 6 bases and the J gene end by 6 bases; junction bases not matched to a gene: 10. The length of the CDR3 is 15 residues. The germline CDR1 and CDR2 sequences are LNHDA and SQIVND (reference sequence). This chain's CDR3 is CASRPNRGLDEKLFF. CDR3 bases: TGTGCCAGTAGGCCCAACAGGGGTCTGGATGAAAAACTGTTTTTT.

Of note for this clone: This sample also contains other DNA sequences that code for the same CDR3. The chain combines TRBV7-9 with TRBJ2-7; no reliable D call. Germline lookup yields CDR1 SEHNR and CDR2 FQNEAQ (reference sequence). The CDR3 is 12 residues long. Trimming cost V 1 base and J 3 bases, with 4 bases left between them. The CDR3 loop is CASSLGSYEQYF. In DNA form, the CDR3 reads TGTGCCAGCAGCTTAGGGAGCTACGAGCAGTACTTC. Combining the CDR3 with reference TRBV7-9 and TRBJ2-7 gives the whole variable domain DTGVSQNPRHKITKRGQNVTFRCDPISEHNRLYWYRQTLGQGPEFLTYFQNEAQLEKSRLLSDRFSAERPKGSFSTLEIQRTEQGDSAMYLCASSLGSYEQYFGPGTRLTVT.

This chain uses TRBV6-5 with TRBJ1-3; no clear D gene. V was pared by 2 bases and J by 4 bases, with 9 bases between. The CDR3 spans 14 residues. Germline lookup yields CDR1 MNHEY and CDR2 SVGAGI. The CDR3 nucleotides are TGTGCCAGCAGTTACAAGCCCGAAGGAAACACCATATATTTT. It specifies CASSYKPEGNTIYF.

The chain links TRBV5-1 to TRBJ1-2; D is uncertain. V lost 1 base to trimming and J lost 5 bases, with 15 bases between them. The CDR3 totals 15 residues. The germline CDR1 and CDR2 sequences are SGHRS and YFSETQ. The CDR3 protein is CASSLLSPGVYGYTF. As DNA, the CDR3 is TGCGCCAGCAGCTTGTTGTCACCAGGCGTTTATGGCTACACCTTC.